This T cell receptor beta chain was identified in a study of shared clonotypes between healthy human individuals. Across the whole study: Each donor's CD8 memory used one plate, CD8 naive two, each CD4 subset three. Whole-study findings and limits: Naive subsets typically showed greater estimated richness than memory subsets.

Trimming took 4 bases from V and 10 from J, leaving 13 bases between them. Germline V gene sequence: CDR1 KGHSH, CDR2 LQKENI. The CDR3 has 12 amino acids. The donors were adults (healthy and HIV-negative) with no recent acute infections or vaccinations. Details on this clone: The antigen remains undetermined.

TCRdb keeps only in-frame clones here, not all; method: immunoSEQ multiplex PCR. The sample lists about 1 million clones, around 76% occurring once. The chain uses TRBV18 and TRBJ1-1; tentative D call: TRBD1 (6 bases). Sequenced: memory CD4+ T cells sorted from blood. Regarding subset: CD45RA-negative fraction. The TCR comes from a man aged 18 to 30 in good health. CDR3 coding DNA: TGTGCCAGCTCACTCGACAGGACGGTAGCTTTCTTT. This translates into CASSLDRTVAFF.